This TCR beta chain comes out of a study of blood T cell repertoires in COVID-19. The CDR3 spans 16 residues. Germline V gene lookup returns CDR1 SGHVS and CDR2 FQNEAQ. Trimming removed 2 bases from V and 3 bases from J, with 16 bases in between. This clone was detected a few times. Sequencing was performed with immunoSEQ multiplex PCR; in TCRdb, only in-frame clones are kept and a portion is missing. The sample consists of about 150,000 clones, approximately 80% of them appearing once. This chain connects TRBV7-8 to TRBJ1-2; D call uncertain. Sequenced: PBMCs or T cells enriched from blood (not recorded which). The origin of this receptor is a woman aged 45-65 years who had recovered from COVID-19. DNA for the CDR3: TGTGCCAGCAGCTTAAATTCTTGGAGGGCGGACTATGGCTACACCTTC. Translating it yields CASSLNSWRADYGYTF. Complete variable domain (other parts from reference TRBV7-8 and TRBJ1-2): GAGVSQSPRYKVAKRGQDVALRCDPISGHVSLFWYQQALGQGPEFLTYFQNEAQLDKSGLPSDRFFAERPEGSVSTLKIQRTQQEDSAVYLCASSLNSWRADYGYTFGSGTRLTVV.